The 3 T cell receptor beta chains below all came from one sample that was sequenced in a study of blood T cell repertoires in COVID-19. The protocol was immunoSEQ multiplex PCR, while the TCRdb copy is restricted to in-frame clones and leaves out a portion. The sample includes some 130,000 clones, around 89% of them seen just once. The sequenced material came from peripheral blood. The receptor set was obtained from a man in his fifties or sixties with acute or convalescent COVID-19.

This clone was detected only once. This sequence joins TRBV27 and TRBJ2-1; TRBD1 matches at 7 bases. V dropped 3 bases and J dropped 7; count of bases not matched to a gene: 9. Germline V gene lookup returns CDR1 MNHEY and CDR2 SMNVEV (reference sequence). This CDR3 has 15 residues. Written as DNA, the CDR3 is TGTGCCAGCAGTTTGGGCAGGGGGAAAGGGAATGAGCAGTTCTTC. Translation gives CASSLGRGKGNEQFF.

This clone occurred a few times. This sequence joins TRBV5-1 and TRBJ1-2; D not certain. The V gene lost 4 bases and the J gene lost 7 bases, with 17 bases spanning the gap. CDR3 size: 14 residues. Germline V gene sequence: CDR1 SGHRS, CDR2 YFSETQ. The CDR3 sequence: CASSEMTQPSGYTF. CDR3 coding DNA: TGCGCCAGCAGCGAAATGACACAGCCCTCTGGCTACACCTTC.

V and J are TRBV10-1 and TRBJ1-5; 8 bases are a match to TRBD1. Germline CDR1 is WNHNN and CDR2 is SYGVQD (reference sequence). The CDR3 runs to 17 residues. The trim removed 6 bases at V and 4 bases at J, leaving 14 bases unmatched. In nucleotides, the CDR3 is TGCGCCAGCAGGGAGGGACAGGAGGGCGGAGTAAATCAGCCCCAGCATTTT. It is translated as CASREGQEGGVNQPQHF.